This TCR beta chain is drawn from a study of shared clonotypes between healthy human individuals. Overall study results and limits: Relative to memory subsets, naive subsets generally showed larger estimated richness. The represented genetic and exposure-history diversity was limited by the small number of donors.

Clones were read by immunoSEQ multiplex PCR, and TCRdb kept only the in-frame ones, dropping some. The table shows approximately 2.5 million clones, with roughly 93% occurring only once. Trimming took 2 bases from V and 4 from J, leaving 6 bases between them. In germline, CDR1 is MDHEN, CDR2 SYDVKM. The CDR3 extends over 12 amino acids. Remarks on this clone: Its antigen is not identified. The identical CDR3 is also encoded by other nucleotide sequences in the sample.

The source material was naive CD4+ T cells from PBMCs. The subset here: CD45RA+ positively selected. The chain is built from TRBV28 and TRBJ2-7; possible D gene TRBD2, 5 bases. The clonotype comes from a young man in good health. Some clones in this sample may be carry-over from other donors' samples. The CDR3 DNA sequence: TGTGCCAGCAGTTTAGCGGGTTACGAGCAGTACTTC. Its protein is CASSLAGYEQYF.